The T cell receptor beta chain described here comes from a study of T-cell memory formation after mild COVID-19. Overall study: Largely, TCR clusters stayed within a single donor.

Trimming left V 4 bases short and J 1 base short, with 10 bases between. Looked up from germline, CDR1 is MNHEY and CDR2 is SMNVEV (reference sequence). This CDR3 has 14 amino acids. The 5'RACE method, run with constant-segment primers, produced TCR alpha and TCR beta cDNA libraries (carrying sample barcodes and UMIs). TCRdb independently ran MiXCR on the 5' RACE reads; one entry per CDR3 protein. The repertoire holds 100,000 to 130,000 distinct CDR3 sequences, with about 15% as singletons. This clonotype was detected only a few times. Its antigen is still unknown. Findings of the study overall: Some SARS-CoV-2-responding clones were already detected in memory before infection. Day 15 to 85 contracting clones showed balanced CD4/CD8; day 15 to 37 expanders favored CD4+.

This rearrangement joins TRBV27 to TRBJ1-1; the D is unclear. The specimen was PBMCs or a T cell subset sorted from them (not recorded which). This sequence was found in a young man who had mild COVID-19 (a few samples of this study predate the infection). Cell type and time point are not known. CDR3 loop: CASSSGWGNTEAFF. For the CDR3, the DNA is TGTGCCAGCAGTTCCGGATGGGGGAACACTGAAGCTTTCTTT.